The 10 T cell receptor beta chains listed next were all sequenced from one sample in a study of vaccination effects on CD4 cells after COVID-19. No cognate antigen is known for these TCRs. Ahead of sequencing, the ViraFEST assay grew antigen-specific CD4+ T cells using viral peptide pools. Culture proceeded for approximately 10 days, and CD4+ T cells were then isolated. Participants were vaccinated with two doses of either the BNT162b2 or mRNA-1273 vaccine. Clones were sequenced by immunoSEQ multiplex PCR, and TCRdb holds only the in-frame ones, with some missing. The sample gives some 35,000 clones, almost 85% of which show up once; under 2% is in the top ten. Source: CD4+ T cells from PBMCs cultured with HCoV-NL63 spike peptides, taken after COVID-19 vaccination. Receptors originate from a human donor who received a COVID-19 vaccine. Some clones in this sample may be carry-over from other donors' samples.

The chain uses TRBV18 and TRBJ2-4; no definite D call. The CDR3 covers 16 residues. Trimming pared 0 bases from V and 0 bases from J, leaving 9 bases between. Germline V gene data show CDR1 as KGHSH and CDR2 as LQKENI. The DNA for the CDR3 is TGTGCCAGCTCACCACCTATCGAGCAAGCCAAAAACATTCAGTACTTC. Amino acids: CASSPPIEQAKNIQYF.

The CDR3 here is CASSLSYVTGGSTEAFF. CDR3 nucleotide sequence: TGTGCCAGCAGTTTATCCTACGTGACAGGGGGAAGCACTGAAGCTTTCTTT. This chain links TRBV27 with TRBJ1-1; TRBD1 matches at 9 bases. This CDR3 has 17 residues. After removal of 0 bases from V and 4 bases from J, the junction contained 9 bases not matched to a gene. Per the germline V gene, CDR1 is MNHEY and CDR2 is SMNVEV (reference sequence).

The rearrangement joins TRBV19 to TRBJ2-3; the D call may be TRBD1 or TRBD2 (5 bases each). The CDR3 runs to 15 residues. The V end was cut by 9 bases, the J end by 7 bases, with 23 bases between. The germline V gene encodes CDR1 LNHDA and CDR2 SQIVND (reference sequence). The CDR3 protein is CASSQVALGVNTQYF. CDR3 nucleotides: TGTGCCAGCTCACAAGTAGCGTTGGGGGTAAATACGCAGTATTTT.

V is TRBV6-5 and J is TRBJ1-5; D possibly corresponds to TRBD1 (6 bases). Trimming pared 0 bases from V and 3 bases from J, leaving 12 bases between. The CDR3 has 16 residues. Germline V gives CDR1 MNHEY, CDR2 SVGAGI. CDR3 DNA: TGTGCCAGCAGTTACTCTATACACAGGGCCAATCAGCCCCAGCATTTT. Translation: CASSYSIHRANQPQHF.

This clone has a handful of counts. This chain links TRBV7-9 with TRBJ2-3; D unclear. The V end lost 2 bases, the J end lost 7 bases, and 10 bases lay between the germline ends. The germline gives CDR1 SEHNR, CDR2 FQNEAQ (reference sequence). The CDR3 is 13 amino acids. The CDR3, as DNA: TGTGCCAGCAGCTTAATAGCCGGAAATACGCAGTATTTT. This translates into CASSLIAGNTQYF.

V and J are TRBV18 and TRBJ1-1; D is uncertain. V was cut by 9 bases and J by 6 bases, with 17 bases left in between. Germline V gives CDR1 KGHSH, CDR2 LQKENI. This CDR3 has 13 amino acids. The DNA of the CDR3 is TGTGCCAGTTTAAGCTTACCGGGCGCTGAAGCTTTCTTT. Amino acids: CASLSLPGAEAFF. The variable domain in full, completed from reference TRBV18 and TRBJ1-1, reads NAGVMQNPRHLVRRRGQEARLRCSPMKGHSHVYWYRQLPEEGLKFMVYLQKENIIDESGMPKERFSAEFPKEGPSILRIQQVVRGDSAAYFCASLSLPGAEAFFGQGTRLTVV.

V is TRBV19 and J is TRBJ2-1; D could derive from TRBD1 or TRBD2 (5 bases each). Trimming took off 7 bases at V and 0 bases at J, with 13 bases between the two ends. The CDR3 is 15 amino acids. Germline CDR1 is LNHDA and CDR2 is SQIVND (reference sequence). DNA of the CDR3: TGTGCCAGTACCTCGGGACGGATCTCCTACAATGAGCAGTTCTTC. This translates into CASTSGRISYNEQFF.

The chain carries TRBV2 and TRBJ2-4; D not certain. The germline gives CDR1 SNHLY, CDR2 FYNNEI. V lost 4 bases to trimming and J lost 0 bases, with 10 bases between them. The CDR3 contains 15 residues. CDR3 coding DNA: TGTGCCAGCAGTGCGGACGCCGTAGCCAAAAACATTCAGTACTTC. This encodes CASSADAVAKNIQYF.

The chain joins TRBV27 to TRBJ2-1; 10 nucleotides agree with TRBD2. The junction had 5 bases not matched to a gene; V was cut back by 7 bases and J by 5 bases. The CDR3 runs to 14 residues. Germline values: CDR1 MNHEY, CDR2 SMNVEV (reference sequence). The CDR3 loop reads CASKPAGGHNEQFF. Here the CDR3 DNA reads TGTGCCAGCAAGCCAGCGGGGGGGCACAATGAGCAGTTCTTC.

This rearrangement joins TRBV19 to TRBJ1-3; D remains ambiguous. Germline V CDR1 and CDR2: LNHDA, SQIVND (reference sequence). Trimming took 7 bases from V and 4 from J, leaving 14 bases between them. The CDR3 length is 14 residues. CDR3 bases: TGTGCCAGTACTGTTTCGGAGGTGGGAAACACCATATATTTT. Residues: CASTVSEVGNTIYF.